What follows are 29 T cell receptor beta chains derived from one specimen sequenced in a study of shared clonotypes between healthy human individuals. Data came from immunoSEQ multiplex PCR; TCRdb stores just in-frame clones and leaves some out. Altogether about 2.5 million clones are present, approximately 90% being singletons, with the ten largest covering around 0.4%. Sequencing used naive CD4+ T cells from PBMCs. This sample's subset: CD45RA+ positively selected. The receptors shown here come from a man aged 18 to 30 in good health. Some clones in this sample may be carry-over from other donors' samples.

The chain carries TRBV6-6 and TRBJ1-2, with TRBD1 matching 9 bases. V lost 5 bases to trimming and J lost 1 base; unmatched junction nucleotides: 8. This CDR3 contains 16 residues. The germline V gene encodes CDR1 MNHNY and CDR2 SVGAGI (reference sequence). DNA of the CDR3: TGTGCCAGCAGTGCCATACCGACAGGGGGTAACTATGGCTACACCTTC. Its translation is CASSAIPTGGNYGYTF.

This chain joins TRBV19 and TRBJ1-1, with D possibly being TRBD1 (5 bases). Germline CDR1 is LNHDA and CDR2 is SQIVND (reference sequence). V gave up 7 bases and J gave up 1 base, with 22 bases separating them. The CDR3 loop spans 17 amino acids. The CDR3 reads CASNTNAPGRRNTEAFF. CDR3 DNA: TGTGCCAGTAACACCAACGCCCCGGGACGCCGGAACACTGAAGCTTTCTTT.

This clone was seen more than once but under ten times. This chain connects TRBV5-1 to TRBJ1-4; TRBD1 is a possible D gene (5 bases). In germline, CDR1 is SGHRS, CDR2 YFSETQ. CDR3 length: 16 amino acids. V was cut by 4 bases and J by 7 bases, with 20 bases left in between. This chain's CDR3 is CASSTGGSSGGEKLFF. CDR3 in DNA: TGCGCCAGCAGCACCGGGGGGTCCTCCGGGGGTGAAAAACTGTTTTTT.

The chain combines TRBV9 with TRBJ2-3, with D perhaps matching TRBD2 (5 bases). The CDR3 covers 16 residues. V shed 0 bases and J shed 5 bases, with 16 bases lying between them. The germline CDR1 and CDR2 sequences are SGDLS and YYNGEE. This chain's CDR3 is CASSVDGGLVEDTQYF. The DNA of the CDR3 is TGTGCCAGCAGCGTAGACGGCGGGCTTGTGGAAGATACGCAGTATTTT.

This chain links TRBV5-1 with TRBJ2-2; 7 bases align to TRBD2. Germline V gives CDR1 SGHRS, CDR2 YFSETQ. With V trimmed by 4 bases and J by 3 bases, 9 bases remained unmatched. This CDR3 spans 16 amino acids. The CDR3 sequence: CASSPTASGYTGELFF. The CDR3, as DNA: TGCGCCAGCAGCCCGACGGCTAGCGGATACACCGGGGAGCTGTTTTTT.

The J gene is TRBJ1-4, the V gene TRBV19; D might be TRBD1 (5 bases). Germline-derived CDR1 and CDR2 are LNHDA and SQIVND (reference sequence). The length of the CDR3 is 14 residues. With 5 bases removed from V and 7 bases from J, the gap between germline ends came to 14 bases. The CDR3 protein is CASSPGLVSEKLFF. The CDR3 DNA reads as TGTGCCAGTAGTCCGGGACTGGTCTCTGAAAAACTGTTTTTT.

This chain uses TRBV28 with TRBJ1-2, with TRBD1 as a possible D gene (6 bases). Germline-derived CDR1 and CDR2 are MDHEN and SYDVKM. Trimming shortened V by 2 bases and J by 7 bases, and 14 bases separated the two germline ends. The CDR3 contains 14 residues. The CDR3 region has the DNA TGTGCCAGCAGTTTAAACAGGGTGGGTGTTGGCTACACCTTC. It encodes CASSLNRVGVGYTF.

V and J are TRBV5-1 and TRBJ2-5, with D tentatively TRBD2 (6 bases). CDR3 length equals 14 residues. Germline V CDR1 and CDR2: SGHRS, YFSETQ. V lost 4 bases and J lost 5, with 15 bases in between. The CDR3 coding sequence is TGCGCCAGCAGCCCGACCCGGGAGTACGAGACCCAGTACTTC. Its translation is CASSPTREYETQYF.

The chain combines TRBV9 with TRBJ1-1, with no clear D. Trimming took off 0 bases at V and 3 bases at J, with 12 bases between the two ends. Germline CDR1 reads SGDLS; CDR2 reads YYNGEE. This CDR3 has 15 residues. The CDR3 region is CASSVVKGRDTEAFF. The CDR3 region has the DNA TGTGCCAGCAGCGTAGTAAAAGGGAGAGACACTGAAGCTTTCTTT.

A note on this clone: The identical CDR3 is also encoded by other nucleotide sequences in the sample. The genes are TRBV5-1 and TRBJ2-1, with TRBD2 as a possible D gene (6 bases). The CDR3 runs to 15 residues. Between the trimmed V and J ends, which lost 4 bases and 0 bases, there was a span of 11 bases. The V gene's germline CDR1 is SGHRS and CDR2 YFSETQ. CDR3 in amino acids: CASSLIGSSYNEQFF. The DNA for the CDR3 is TGCGCCAGCAGCCTAATCGGGAGCTCCTACAATGAGCAGTTCTTC.

The count of this clone is one. With a much larger clone just one base away, this may be a read error. The chain is built from TRBV5-5 and TRBJ2-7; D gene ambiguous. The germline V gene has CDR1 SGHKS and CDR2 YYEKEE (reference sequence). CDR3 size: 12 residues. Trimming took 0 bases from V and 3 from J, leaving 4 bases between them. The CDR3 spells CASSLEGYEQYF. CDR3 nucleotide sequence: TGTGCCAGCAGCTTGGAGGGCTACGAGCAGTACTTC.

The V and J genes are TRBV30 and TRBJ1-1; D uncertain. Germline CDR1 is GTSNPN and CDR2 is SVGIG (reference sequence). The CDR3 extends over 14 amino acids. V lost 1 base, J lost 1 base, and 10 bases lay in between. This chain's CDR3 is CAWSGPVRNTEAFF. In nucleotides, the CDR3 is TGTGCCTGGAGTGGACCAGTTCGGAACACTGAAGCTTTCTTT.

V is TRBV5-4 and J is TRBJ2-5, with 9 bases lining up with TRBD2. CDR1 and CDR2 from the germline V gene are SGHNT and YYREEE (reference sequence). The CDR3 has 15 residues. V trimming: 3 bases; J trimming: 11 bases; junction bases outside the gene matches: 14. This CDR3 reads CASSSGTSSQISQYF. CDR3 DNA: TGTGCCAGCAGCTCCGGGACTAGCAGCCAGATTTCACAGTACTTC.

About this clone: The same CDR3 arises from other DNA sequences in this sample as well. The chain joins TRBV18 to TRBJ1-1; weak D call: TRBD1 (5 bases). The length of the CDR3 is 13 residues. From germline, CDR1 is KGHSH and CDR2 LQKENI. Trimming pared 2 bases from V and 3 bases from J, leaving 7 bases between. The CDR3 spells CASSPLGDTEAFF. CDR3 DNA: TGTGCCAGCTCACCATTAGGGGACACTGAAGCTTTCTTT.

The gene calls are TRBV5-1 and TRBJ1-2; 9 nucleotides line up with TRBD1. Germline V lookup: CDR1 SGHRS, CDR2 YFSETQ. V shed 2 bases and J 12 bases; nucleotides not matched to a gene: 11. This CDR3 contains 14 residues. The CDR3 sequence is CASSLLQGAQEDTF. The CDR3, as DNA: TGCGCCAGCAGCTTACTACAGGGGGCGCAGGAAGACACCTTC.

This clone was picked up one time. Other DNA sequences in this specimen translate into the identical CDR3. The V and J genes are TRBV18 and TRBJ1-5; D is perhaps TRBD1 (5 bases). This CDR3 has 16 amino acids. Germline-derived CDR1 and CDR2 are KGHSH and LQKENI. Trimming shortened V by 1 base and J by 0 bases, and 10 bases separated the two germline ends. The CDR3 loop is CASSPRQTNSNQPQHF. In DNA, the CDR3 is TGTGCCAGCTCACCACGACAGACTAATAGCAATCAGCCCCAGCATTTT.

The gene calls are TRBV7-8 and TRBJ2-3, with D perhaps matching TRBD2 (5 bases). The CDR3 covers 14 residues. From germline, CDR1 is SGHVS and CDR2 FQNEAQ. The V gene lost 1 base and the J gene lost 4 bases, with 9 bases spanning the gap. This CDR3 is CASSLGWESDTQYF. For the CDR3, the DNA is TGTGCCAGCAGCTTAGGGTGGGAGTCAGATACGCAGTATTTT.

This chain joins TRBV9 and TRBJ2-7, with a possible D match to TRBD2 (5 bases). The CDR3 consists of 14 residues. Germline CDR1 reads SGDLS; CDR2 reads YYNGEE. Trimming stripped 4 bases from V and 3 bases from J, with 14 bases between. The CDR3: CASSPNRAGYEQYF. The DNA of the CDR3 is TGTGCCAGCAGCCCTAATCGTGCGGGCTACGAGCAGTACTTC. The full variable domain, its missing parts supplied by reference TRBV9 and TRBJ2-7, is DSGVTQTPKHLITATGQRVTLRCSPRSGDLSVYWYQQSLDQGLQFLIQYYNGEERAKGNILERFSAQQFPDLHSELNLSSLELGDSALYFCASSPNRAGYEQYFGPGTRLTVT.

This rearrangement joins TRBV28 to TRBJ2-6, with 9 positions matching TRBD2. This CDR3 spans 15 amino acids. Per the germline V gene, CDR1 is MDHEN and CDR2 is SYDVKM. V trimming: 5 bases; J trimming: 2 bases; junction bases outside the gene matches: 1. The CDR3 spells CASSIAGAGANVLTF. The CDR3 DNA reads TGTGCCAGCAGTATAGCGGGAGCTGGGGCCAACGTCCTGACTTTC. Filled out from reference TRBV28 and TRBJ2-6, the complete variable domain reads DVKVTQSSRYLVKRTGEKVFLECVQDMDHENMFWYRQDPGLGLRLIYFSYDVKMKEKGDIPEGYSVSREKKERFSLILESASTNQTSMYLCASSIAGAGANVLTFGAGSRLTVL.

The chain recombines TRBV7-9 with TRBJ2-5, with TRBD2 matching over 7 bases. TRBJ2-7 explains the end of the DNA better; the J call may be wrong. Germline CDR1 is SEHNR and CDR2 is FQNEAQ (reference sequence). The CDR3 sequence is 18 residues long. CDR3 in amino acids: CASSSHTRYTSGASEQYF. As DNA, the CDR3 is TGTGCCAGCAGCTCGCATACTCGATATACCAGCGGGGCCTCCGAGCAGTACTTC.

About this clone itself: Other DNA sequences in the same sample also yield this CDR3. DNA of the CDR3: TGTGCCAGCAGTTTCATGGGATCTGGGGCCAACGTCCTGACTTTC. It encodes CASSFMGSGANVLTF. J is TRBJ2-6 and V is TRBV28; unclear D gene. Germline CDR1 reads MDHEN; CDR2 reads SYDVKM. Trimming removed 3 bases at V and 1 base at J, with 7 bases between. CDR3 size: 15 residues. Supplemented by reference TRBV28 and TRBJ2-6, the full variable domain reads DVKVTQSSRYLVKRTGEKVFLECVQDMDHENMFWYRQDPGLGLRLIYFSYDVKMKEKGDIPEGYSVSREKKERFSLILESASTNQTSMYLCASSFMGSGANVLTFGAGSRLTVL.

The CDR3 loop is CASSLVTSGRDTQYF. The CDR3 nucleotides are TGTGCCAGCAGCTTAGTAACTAGCGGGAGGGATACGCAGTATTTT. The rearrangement links TRBV7-9 to TRBJ2-3; 12 bases agree with TRBD2. The V and J ends lost 1 base and 6 bases, in that order; junction bases with no gene match: 2. The length of the CDR3 is 15 residues. CDR1 SEHNR and CDR2 FQNEAQ come from the germline V gene (reference sequence).

V usage is TRBV10-1 and J usage is TRBJ2-5; D is possibly TRBD1 (6 bases). Germline-derived CDR1 and CDR2 are WNHNN and SYGVQD (reference sequence). V was shortened by 4 bases and J by 4 bases, with 13 bases between the two germline ends. The CDR3 length is 14 residues. CDR3 region: CASSAVGGGETQYF. The CDR3 nucleotides are TGCGCCAGCAGTGCGGTTGGGGGCGGAGAGACCCAGTACTTC.

On this clone itself: Other DNA sequences in this specimen translate into the identical CDR3. CDR3 region: CASSLKGGTDTQYF. The CDR3 DNA is TGTGCCAGCAGCTTAAAAGGGGGCACAGATACGCAGTATTTT. V usage is TRBV7-2 and J usage is TRBJ2-3; tentative D call: TRBD1 (5 bases). V lost 2 bases and J lost 1, with 7 bases in between. This CDR3 is 14 amino acids long. Germline V lookup: CDR1 SGHTA, CDR2 FQGNSA.

The chain is built from TRBV7-3 and TRBJ2-5; D call uncertain. Germline CDR1 reads SGHTA; CDR2 reads FQGTGA. Between the trimmed V and J ends, which lost 6 bases and 4 bases, there was a span of 12 bases. The CDR3 runs 13 residues. The CDR3 sequence: CASSPGPRETQYF. DNA of the CDR3: TGTGCCAGCAGTCCGGGCCCGAGAGAGACCCAGTACTTC.

This chain links TRBV19 with TRBJ2-7, with TRBD2 matching 10 bases. This CDR3 region has 16 residues. Germline V gene lookup returns CDR1 LNHDA and CDR2 SQIVND (reference sequence). V dropped 7 bases and J dropped 0; count of bases not matched to a gene: 9. Here the CDR3 DNA reads TGTGCCAGTACTCTCTCTAGCGGGAGTCCCTCCTACGAGCAGTACTTC. Residues: CASTLSSGSPSYEQYF.

On this clone itself: Other nucleotide sequences in the sample specify the same CDR3. V is TRBV6-6 and J is TRBJ2-5, with no clear D. Germline V gene sequence: CDR1 MNHNY, CDR2 SVGAGI (reference sequence). CDR3 length equals 14 residues. Between the trimmed V and J ends, which lost 2 bases and 2 bases, there was a span of 9 bases. The CDR3 region has the DNA TGTGCCAGCAGTTACGGGCAAGGGCAAGAGACCCAGTACTTC. Translation: CASSYGQGQETQYF.

This chain joins TRBV6-1 and TRBJ2-6; the match to TRBD1 covers 7 bases. CDR3 length: 15 residues. J was trimmed by 2 bases and V by 5 bases; bases with no gene match: 3. Germline V gives CDR1 MNHNS, CDR2 SASEGT. CDR3 sequence (DNA): TGTGCCAGCAGTTCCGACAGGGCTGGGGCCAACGTCCTGACTTTC. This gives the protein CASSSDRAGANVLTF.

The rearrangement joins TRBV12-1 to TRBJ2-1. TRBV12-1 is a pseudogene locus. The CDR3 has 15 amino acids. CDR3 in amino acids: CASSFPGFRWDEQFF. The CDR3 bases are TGTGCCAGCAGCTTTCCTGGGTTTCGGTGGGATGAGCAGTTCTTC.